This T cell receptor (beta chain) was sequenced during a study of neurological immune-mediated disorders (dated by TCRdb to the late 2010s). Study-wide context: Among the 34 multiple sclerosis patients, around 31 had relapsing-remitting MS and 3 had secondary progressive MS. The cohort comprised about 70 subjects: roughly 15 HAM/TSP patients, approximately 34 multiple sclerosis patients and 20 healthy controls. The approximately 100 TCR-beta libraries included longitudinal samples, technical triplicates and paired sorted CD4+ and CD8+ T-cell subsets alongside PBMC samples. Using UMI-based sequencing, the study compared peripheral blood TCR-beta repertoires from patients with HTLV-I-associated myelopathy (HAM/TSP), patients with multiple sclerosis, and healthy controls. The paper's findings and limits, for the study overall: In phylogenetic analysis, the repertoires of 18 of 34 MS patients grouped into a cluster of related CDR3 sequences, which suggests a possible signature at the repertoire level. No identical CDR3 amino acid sequences were found to be shared among expanded clones across subjects, suggesting that TCR-beta repertoires were private in all groups. TCR clonal expansion was highest in HAM/TSP patients and lowest in MS patients, with MS patients falling below even healthy controls. No association of the MS cluster with clinical or MRI features was observed, and the need for larger cohorts was stated by the authors.

For the unsorted PBMC libraries, 2 million PBMCs were stored in RNAlater at -80 degrees C until RNA extraction and were used to generate the libraries. Multiple sclerosis patients were enrolled in a US clinical protocol under which disease progression was evaluated by magnetic resonance imaging. PBMCs were separated from peripheral blood using Ficoll-Hypaque density gradient centrifugation and then cryopreserved in liquid nitrogen. Counted from cysteine to phenylalanine, this CDR3 has 18 amino acids. Of the read, only the CDR3 DNA is kept; its 54 bases are in frame from base 1. CDR1 and CDR2 were assigned from the germline V gene as SGHRS and YFSETQ. V is clipped by 1 base and J by 2 bases, and the sequence between their germline boundaries is 18 bases long. cDNA synthesis used template-switch 5'RACE with a primer carrying a 10-nucleotide random unique molecular identifier tagging each TCR transcript. Each sequencing run produced over 160 million TCR-beta sequences covering 15-18 subjects. Total RNA was extracted with the RNeasy kit. The KAPA Real-time Library Amplification kit was used to amplify TCR-beta VDJ regions with primers targeting the TCR constant region and the 5'RACE anchor. A first PCR added sample indexes and Illumina adaptors, and a second PCR then raised library yield. After purification with Ampure beads, the TCR product of roughly 650 bp was size-selected on a 2% E-gel SizeSelection system. Before pooling, library quality was assessed on a Bioanalyzer, concentration was determined with Qubit, and library quantification was performed with the Kapa Library Quantification kit. Libraries were sequenced paired-end 2 x 150 bp on an Illumina HiSeq 2500. To increase sequence diversity, roughly 24-32% phiX was spiked into each library pool. The paper's data handling went like this. The quality-filtered reads were processed with the UMI-based MiGEC pipeline, whose error correction step removed more than 75% of the raw TCR sequences. VDJ genes were aligned to IMGT germline references, and each clonotype was defined by a unique CDR3 amino acid sequence together with V-J genes. Clonal expansion, Shannon diversity, and CDR3 relatedness (CalcPairwiseDistances, ClusterSamples) were evaluated with VDJtools, and phylogenetic trees were built with CLCbio workbench. Using coefficient-of-variation modelling across technical triplicates, the study counted a clone as expanded if it had at least 8 unique UMIs. Through fastp at Q25 and MiXCR, TCRdb rebuilt clones from the public reads, retaining in-frame beta chains. Each record represents a unique CDR3 protein, reported with the most common genes and DNA among its rows. The V and J calls shown here were made by TCRdb, not taken from the authors' results. The sample table contains 45,000 to 55,000 distinct CDR3 sequences; only one count was recorded for around 4% of them. 6.5% of the sample is in the top ten clones.

In its sample, this clonotype was seen many times. What antigen it recognizes has not been identified. Base qualities are missing; no much larger clone stands one base away. The sample was PBMCs. The V gene is TRBV5-1 and the J gene is TRBJ2-2; a tentative D match to TRBD2 spans 6 bases. The origin of this receptor is a man in his fifties or sixties with multiple sclerosis. The base sequence is TGCGCCAGCAGCTTGCGGGTTGTGGCTAGCGCCAACACCGGGGAGCTGTTTTTT. The translation is CASSLRVVASANTGELFF.